This T cell receptor beta chain was identified in a study of cytomegalovirus exposure and HLA in healthy donors. For the study at large: An early data release held tens of millions of unique TCRs from HLA-typed donors. Study observations and caveats: In most subjects, TCR beta sequences reportedly gave accurate predictions of HLA-A and HLA-B alleles.

The PCR employed 60 Vbeta primers together with 13 Jbeta primers. Assay used: immunoSEQ multiplex PCR; TCRdb lists only in-frame clones, some missing. The data hold roughly 120,000 clones, with about 8.5% observed a single time. Of note for this clone: Its matching antigen is unknown.

Trimming at V came to 11 bases and at J to 6 bases, leaving 14 bases not matched to a gene. The germline gives CDR1 MDHEN, CDR2 SYDVKM. The CDR3 extends over 14 amino acids. All donors participated as healthy donors of bone marrow. The chain uses TRBV28 and TRBJ2-7; 9 bases agree with TRBD1. Sequenced sample: PBMCs. This TCR was recovered from a man aged 40-55 years in good health and CMV-seronegative. CDR3 DNA: TGTGCCCGGGGGTGGGGACAGGGACCGCTCGAGCAGTACTTC. Its protein product is CARGWGQGPLEQYF.